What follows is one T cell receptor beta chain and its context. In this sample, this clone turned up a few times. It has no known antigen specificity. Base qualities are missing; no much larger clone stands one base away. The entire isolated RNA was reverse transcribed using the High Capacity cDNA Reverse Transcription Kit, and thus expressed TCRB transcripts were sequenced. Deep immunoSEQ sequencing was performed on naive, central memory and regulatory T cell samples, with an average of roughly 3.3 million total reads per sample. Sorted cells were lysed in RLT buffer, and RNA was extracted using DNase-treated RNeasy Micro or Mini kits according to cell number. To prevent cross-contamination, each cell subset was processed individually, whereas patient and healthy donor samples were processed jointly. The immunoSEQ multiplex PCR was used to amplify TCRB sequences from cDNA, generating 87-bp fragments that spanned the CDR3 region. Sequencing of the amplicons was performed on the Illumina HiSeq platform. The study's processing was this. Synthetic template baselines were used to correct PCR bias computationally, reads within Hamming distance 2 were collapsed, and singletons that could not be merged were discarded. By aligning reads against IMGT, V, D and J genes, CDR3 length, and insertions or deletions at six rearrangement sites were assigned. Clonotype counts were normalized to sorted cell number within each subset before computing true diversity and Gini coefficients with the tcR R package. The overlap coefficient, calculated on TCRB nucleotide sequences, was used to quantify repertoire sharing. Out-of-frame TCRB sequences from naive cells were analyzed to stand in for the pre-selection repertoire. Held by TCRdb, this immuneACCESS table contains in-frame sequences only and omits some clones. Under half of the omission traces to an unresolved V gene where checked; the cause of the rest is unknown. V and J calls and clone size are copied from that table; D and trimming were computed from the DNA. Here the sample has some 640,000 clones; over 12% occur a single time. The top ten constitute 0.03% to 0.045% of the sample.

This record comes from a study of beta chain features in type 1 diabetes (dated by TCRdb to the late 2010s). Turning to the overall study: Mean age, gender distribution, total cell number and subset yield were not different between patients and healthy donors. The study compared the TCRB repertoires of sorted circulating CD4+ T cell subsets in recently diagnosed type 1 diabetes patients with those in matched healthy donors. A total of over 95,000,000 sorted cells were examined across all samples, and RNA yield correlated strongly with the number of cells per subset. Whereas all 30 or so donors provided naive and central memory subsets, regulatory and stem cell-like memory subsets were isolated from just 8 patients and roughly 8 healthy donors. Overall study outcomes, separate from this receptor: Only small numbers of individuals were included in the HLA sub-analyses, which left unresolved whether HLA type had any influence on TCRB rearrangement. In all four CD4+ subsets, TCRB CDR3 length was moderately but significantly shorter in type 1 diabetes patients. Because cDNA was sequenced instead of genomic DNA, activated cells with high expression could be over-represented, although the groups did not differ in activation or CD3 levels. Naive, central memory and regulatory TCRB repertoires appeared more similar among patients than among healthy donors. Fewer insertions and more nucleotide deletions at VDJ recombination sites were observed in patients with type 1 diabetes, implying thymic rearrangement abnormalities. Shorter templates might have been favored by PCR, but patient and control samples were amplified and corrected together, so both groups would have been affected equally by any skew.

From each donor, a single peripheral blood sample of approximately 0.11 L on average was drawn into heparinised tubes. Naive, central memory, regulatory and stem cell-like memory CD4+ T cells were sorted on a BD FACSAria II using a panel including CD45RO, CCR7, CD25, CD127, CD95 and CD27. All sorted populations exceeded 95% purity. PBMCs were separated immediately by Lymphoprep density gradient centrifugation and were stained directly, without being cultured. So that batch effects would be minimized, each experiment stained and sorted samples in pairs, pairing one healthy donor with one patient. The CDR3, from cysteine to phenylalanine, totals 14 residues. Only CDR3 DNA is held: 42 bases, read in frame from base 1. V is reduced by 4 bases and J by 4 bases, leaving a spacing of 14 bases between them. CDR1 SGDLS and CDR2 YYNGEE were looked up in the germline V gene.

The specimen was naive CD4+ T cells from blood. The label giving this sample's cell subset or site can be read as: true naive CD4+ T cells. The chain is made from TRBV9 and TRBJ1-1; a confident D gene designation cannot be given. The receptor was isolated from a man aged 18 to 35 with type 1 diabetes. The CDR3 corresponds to CASSPRSMSTEAFF. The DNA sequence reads TGTGCCAGCAGCCCCCGGTCGATGAGCACTGAAGCTTTCTTT.